A selection of T cell receptor beta chains follows, all from one sample in a study of blood T cell repertoires in COVID-19. Libraries were prepared by immunoSEQ multiplex PCR; TCRdb keeps only in-frame clonotypes and omits some of them. The top ten hold 18% of the sample, which has roughly 100,000 clones, 65% to 90% seen once. The source material was peripheral blood. These receptors were taken from a woman aged 80 or older with acute or convalescent COVID-19. Both conserved end residues are part of each CDR3. Fields, in order: V gene, CDR3 length, clone size, D gene, J gene, CDR3 DNA, CDR3 protein. The D gene is left open where the match is weak. Size is omitted from some rows. Given values are once, few, many or a class for expanded clones.

TRBV7-9	17	few	NA	TRBJ2-2	TGTGCCAGCAGCTTTAGATTTTACGAGAGTAACACCGGGGAGCTGTTTTTT	CASSFRFYESNTGELFF
TRBV4-1	16	NA	NA	TRBJ1-6	TGCGCCAGCAGCCAACTGCCAGGGAATCCTCTTTCACCCCTCCACTTT	CASSQLPGNPLSPLHF
TRBV3-1/TRBV3-2	18	NA	TRBD2	TRBJ2-2	TGTGCCAGCAGCCAAGGACTAGCGGGGGGATCGAACACCGGGGAGCTGTTTTTT	CASSQGLAGGSNTGELFF
TRBV28	13	NA	NA	TRBJ2-2	TGTGCCAGCAGTTCAGGGTTCACCGGGGAGCTGTTTTTT	CASSSGFTGELFF
TRBV5-1	16	NA	NA	TRBJ2-3	TGCGCCAGCAGCTTGGGGGCGGGACAGAGCACAGATACGCAGTATTTT	CASSLGAGQSTDTQYF
TRBV19	13	NA	TRBD1	TRBJ2-7	TGTGCCGTCCGGGACAGGGTCTCCTACGAGCAGTACTTC	CAVRDRVSYEQYF
TRBV5-1	16	NA	NA	TRBJ2-7	TGCGCCAGCAGCTTGGCCCCTTCAGGGGCCACGGGGGAGCAGTACTTC	CASSLAPSGATGEQYF
TRBV7-9	15	NA	NA	TRBJ1-4	TGTGCCAGCAGCGCTAGCCCGGGCCTTAATGAAAAACTGTTTTTT	CASSASPGLNEKLFF
TRBV7-2	12	once	NA	TRBJ2-1	TGTGCCAGCAGCTTGATTTGGGAGGAGCAGTTCTTC	CASSLIWEEQFF
TRBV28	12	NA	NA	TRBJ1-2	TGTGCCAGCAGTCCCGCGGGAAGTGGCTACACCTTC	CASSPAGSGYTF
TRBV3-1/TRBV3-2	14	NA	NA	TRBJ1-2	TGTGCCAGCCGCTTACAGGGTGGGTTATTCGGCTACACCTTC	CASRLQGGLFGYTF
TRBV5-4	15	NA	TRBD2	TRBJ2-7	TGTGCCAGCAGCTTGGCCAGCGGGGGCTCCTACGAGCAGTACTTC	CASSLASGGSYEQYF
TRBV5-4	16	NA	NA	TRBJ2-5	TGTGCCAGCAGCTCCTACCAGGGTTCCGAACGGGAGACCCAGTACTTC	CASSSYQGSERETQYF
TRBV2	15	NA	NA	TRBJ2-3	TGTGCCAGCAGTGAAAGAGGGATTAGCACAGATACGCAGTATTTT	CASSERGISTDTQYF
TRBV9	15	NA	NA	TRBJ1-6	TGTGCCAGCAGCCCCTCAGGGATGCAGAATTCACCCCTCCACTTT	CASSPSGMQNSPLHF
TRBV14	15	NA	NA	TRBJ2-7	TGTGCCAGCAGCCGGGTTCCTGGCGGGACCTACGAGCAGTACTTC	CASSRVPGGTYEQYF
TRBV6-5	14	NA	NA	TRBJ1-1	TGTGCCAGCAGCAGGGGTAAAGGGAACACTGAAGCTTTCTTT	CASSRGKGNTEAFF
TRBV12-5	14	few	NA	TRBJ2-5	TGTGCTAGTGGTTTGGGGGACATCCAAGAGACCCAGTACTTC	CASGLGDIQETQYF
TRBV5-1	16	NA	TRBD1	TRBJ1-6	TGCGCCAGCAGCTTGGATCAGGGGGCGAGAAATTCACCCCTCCACTTT	CASSLDQGARNSPLHF
TRBV9	15	NA	TRBD1	TRBJ1-2	TGTGCCAGCAGCGTAGAGGACAGGGTCATGGGGGGCTACACCTTC	CASSVEDRVMGGYTF